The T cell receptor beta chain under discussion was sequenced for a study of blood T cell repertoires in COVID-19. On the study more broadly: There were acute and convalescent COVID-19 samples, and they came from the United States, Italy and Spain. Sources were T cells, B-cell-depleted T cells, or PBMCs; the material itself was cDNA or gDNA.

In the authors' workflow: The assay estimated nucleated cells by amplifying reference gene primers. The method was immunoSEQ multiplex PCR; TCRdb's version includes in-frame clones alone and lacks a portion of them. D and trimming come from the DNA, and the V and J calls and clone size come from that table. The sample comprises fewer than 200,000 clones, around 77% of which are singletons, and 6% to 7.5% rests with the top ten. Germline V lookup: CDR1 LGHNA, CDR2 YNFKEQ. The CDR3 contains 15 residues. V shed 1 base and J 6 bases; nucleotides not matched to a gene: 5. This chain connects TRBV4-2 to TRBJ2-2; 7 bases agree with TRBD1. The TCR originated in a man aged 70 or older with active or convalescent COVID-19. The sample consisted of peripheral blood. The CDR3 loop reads CASSQVLGGPGELFF. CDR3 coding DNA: TGTGCCAGCAGCCAAGTCTTAGGGGGCCCCGGGGAGCTGTTTTTT.